This entry is about one T cell receptor beta chain. The antigen remains undetermined. There are 16 residues in the CDR3. V lost 0 bases to trimming and J lost 3 bases; unmatched junction nucleotides: 6. The germline gives CDR1 LGHNA, CDR2 YNFKEQ. This sample is part of a study of T cells after posttransplantation cyclophosphamide. The data were produced by immunoSEQ multiplex PCR, yet TCRdb's version contains in-frame clones alone and is incomplete. The sample has some 25,000 clones, 86% seen once. Findings and caveats of the study: Recipient CMV seropositivity and CMV reactivation strongly tracked TRB clonality.

This sequence was found in a woman between 55 and 75 years old with a blood cancer, CMV-positive, and with a related stem cell donor. Material: PBMCs. The genes are TRBV4-2 and TRBJ2-7, with TRBD2 matching over 9 bases. The CDR3 protein is CASSQDELAGGYEQYF. CDR3 bases: TGTGCCAGCAGCCAAGATGAACTAGCGGGCGGCTACGAGCAGTACTTC.